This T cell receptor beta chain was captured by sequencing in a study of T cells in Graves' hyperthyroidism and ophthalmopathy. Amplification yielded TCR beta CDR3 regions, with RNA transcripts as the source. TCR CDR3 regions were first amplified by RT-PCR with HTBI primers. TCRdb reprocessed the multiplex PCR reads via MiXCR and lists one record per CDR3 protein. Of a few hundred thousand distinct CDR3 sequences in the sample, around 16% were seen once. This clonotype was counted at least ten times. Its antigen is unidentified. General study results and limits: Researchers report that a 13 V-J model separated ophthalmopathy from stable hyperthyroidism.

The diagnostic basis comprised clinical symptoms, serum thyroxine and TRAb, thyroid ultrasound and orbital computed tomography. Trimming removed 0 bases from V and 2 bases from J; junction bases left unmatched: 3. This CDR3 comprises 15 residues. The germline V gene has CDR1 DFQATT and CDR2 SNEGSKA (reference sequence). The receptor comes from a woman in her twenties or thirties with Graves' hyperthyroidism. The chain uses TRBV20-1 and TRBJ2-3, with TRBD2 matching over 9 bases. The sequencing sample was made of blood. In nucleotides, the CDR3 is TGCAGTGCTAGAGATTTAGCGGGAGTCACAGATACGCAGTATTTT. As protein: CSARDLAGVTDTQYF.